Below, one TCR beta chain is given with its context. Trimming removed 10 bases from V and 2 bases from J, with 21 bases in between. Per germline, CDR1 MNHEY and CDR2 SVGAGI. The CDR3 spans 15 residues. This sample is part of a study of blood T cell repertoires in COVID-19. Study at large: The analysed material was cDNA or gDNA that came from T cells, B-cell-depleted T cells, or PBMCs.

Profiling relied on immunoSEQ multiplex PCR, and the TCRdb table lists in-frame clones only, not all of them. The table lists roughly 290,000 clones, around 82% of them singletons. Sequenced: peripheral blood. The clonotype originates from a person between 70 and 80 years old with COVID-19, enrolled during active disease. The V and J genes are TRBV6-5 and TRBJ2-7; possibly TRBD2 for D (6 bases). The DNA of the CDR3 is TGTGCCACCTACCCAGACGGAGGGGCGACCTACGAGCAGTACTTC. Amino acids: CATYPDGGATYEQYF.